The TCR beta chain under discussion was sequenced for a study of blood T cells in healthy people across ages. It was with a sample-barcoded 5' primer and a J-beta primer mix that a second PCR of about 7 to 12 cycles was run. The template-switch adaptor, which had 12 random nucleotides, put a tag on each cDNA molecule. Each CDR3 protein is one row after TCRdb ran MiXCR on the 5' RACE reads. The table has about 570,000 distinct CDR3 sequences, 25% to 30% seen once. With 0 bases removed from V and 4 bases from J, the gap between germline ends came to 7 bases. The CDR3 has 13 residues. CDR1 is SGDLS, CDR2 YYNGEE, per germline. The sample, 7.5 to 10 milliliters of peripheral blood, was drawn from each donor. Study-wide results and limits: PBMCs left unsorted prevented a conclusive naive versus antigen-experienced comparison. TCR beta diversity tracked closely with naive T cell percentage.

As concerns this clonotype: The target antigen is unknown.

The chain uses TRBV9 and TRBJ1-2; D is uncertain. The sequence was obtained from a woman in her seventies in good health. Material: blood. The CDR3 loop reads CASSVVSSYGYTF. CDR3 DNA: TGTGCCAGCAGCGTAGTTTCTAGCTATGGCTACACCTTC.